This entry lists 23 T cell receptor beta chains sequenced from one sample in a study of cytomegalovirus exposure and HLA in healthy donors (dated by TCRdb to between 2016 and 2019). The library came from the immunoSEQ multiplex PCR assay. For the multiplex PCR, a mixture combining 60 forward primers for TCR Vbeta segments and 13 reverse primers for TCR Jbeta segments was used. Imported from immuneACCESS, the table was reduced by TCRdb to in-frame sequences with V and J called. These copies leave out some clones; in studies compared against another copy, an unresolved V gene accounts for under half, and the cause of the remainder is not known. Present in this sample are more than 150,000 clones, over 70% of which were seen just once. The top ten clonotypes cover 7% of the sample. Source material: PBMCs. These receptors originate from a woman between 40 and 55 years old in good health and CMV-seropositive.

The chain has TRBV27 and TRBJ2-7; tentative D call: TRBD2 (5 bases). Germline V gives CDR1 MNHEY, CDR2 SMNVEV (reference sequence). V was shortened by 6 bases and J by 6 bases, with 15 bases between the two germline ends. CDR3 size: 13 residues. The CDR3 loop reads CASSQGAAAEQYF. The CDR3 nucleotides read TGTGCCAGCAGCCAAGGAGCGGCTGCCGAGCAGTACTTC.

The chain couples TRBV18 to TRBJ1-5, with D possibly matching TRBD1 (6 bases). The CDR3 is made up of 17 amino acids. Trimming removed 4 bases from V and 4 bases from J, with 20 bases in between. Germline V lookup: CDR1 KGHSH, CDR2 LQKENI. CDR3 amino acids: CASSQSTQGSENQPQHF. CDR3 bases: TGTGCCAGCTCACAAAGTACACAGGGTTCGGAGAATCAGCCCCAGCATTTT. The variable domain in full, completed from reference TRBV18 and TRBJ1-5, reads NAGVMQNPRHLVRRRGQEARLRCSPMKGHSHVYWYRQLPEEGLKFMVYLQKENIIDESGMPKERFSAEFPKEGPSILRIQQVVRGDSAAYFCASSQSTQGSENQPQHFGDGTRLSIL.

This chain connects TRBV7-6 to TRBJ2-3; D perhaps matches TRBD2 (5 bases). With 2 bases removed from V and 5 bases from J, the gap between germline ends came to 14 bases. CDR3 size: 15 residues. CDR1 SGHVS and CDR2 FNYEAQ come from the germline V gene. The CDR3 spells CASSLIFGSGDTQYF. The CDR3 DNA follows: TGTGCCAGCAGCTTAATTTTTGGGAGTGGAGATACGCAGTATTTT.

The chain employs TRBV6-1 and TRBJ2-7; D is ambiguous. Trimming pared 8 bases from V and 0 bases from J, leaving 8 bases between. The germline V gene has CDR1 MNHNS and CDR2 SASEGT. The CDR3 is made up of 12 amino acids. CDR3 sequence reads: CASSGYSYEQYF. CDR3 DNA: TGTGCCAGCTCGGGTTACTCCTACGAGCAGTACTTC.

As for this clone: At one of its ends the junction is not consistent with the germline gene, which may arise from a read error. The genes are TRBV7-9 and TRBJ2-7, with 10 positions matching TRBD1. This CDR3 has 15 residues. Germline CDR1 is SEHNR and CDR2 is FQNEAQ (reference sequence). CDR3 protein: CSSSPTGTGVHEQYF. DNA of the CDR3: TGTTCCAGCAGCCCGACCGGGACAGGGGTACACGAGCAGTACTTC.

The V call is TRBV7-9, the J call TRBJ2-1; 7 bases agree with TRBD1. The CDR3 totals 15 residues. The V gene end was trimmed by 2 bases and the J gene end by 2 bases; junction bases not matched to a gene: 3. Per the germline V gene, CDR1 is SEHNR and CDR2 is FQNEAQ (reference sequence). CDR3 bases: TGTGCCAGCAGCTTAACAGGGGAAACCTACAATGAGCAGTTCTTC. Its translation: CASSLTGETYNEQFF. The entire variable domain, with the rest obtained from reference TRBV7-9 and TRBJ2-1, is as follows: DTGVSQNPRHKITKRGQNVTFRCDPISEHNRLYWYRQTLGQGPEFLTYFQNEAQLEKSRLLSDRFSAERPKGSFSTLEIQRTEQGDSAMYLCASSLTGETYNEQFFGPGTRLTVL.

The V and J genes are TRBV6-6 and TRBJ2-1; D gene uncertain. This CDR3 contains 11 residues. Trimming removed 4 bases from V and 6 bases from J, with 4 bases in between. Germline CDR1 reads MNHNY; CDR2 reads SVGAGI (reference sequence). CDR3 loop: CASSSLNEQFF. The CDR3 region has the DNA TGTGCCAGCAGTTCCCTCAATGAGCAGTTCTTC.

The V gene is TRBV2, the J gene TRBJ2-7; unclear D gene. V was shortened by 3 bases and J by 2 bases, with 8 bases between the two germline ends. CDR1 SNHLY and CDR2 FYNNEI come from the germline V gene. This CDR3 is 13 amino acids long. This CDR3 is CASSDLQAYEQYF. CDR3 coding DNA: TGTGCCAGCAGTGATCTCCAGGCCTACGAGCAGTACTTC.

This clone was found a few times. The chain carries TRBV7-2 and TRBJ1-1; 8 bases fit TRBD1. J lost 4 bases, V lost 5 bases, and 3 bases had no gene match. The CDR3 is 13 amino acids. Germline values: CDR1 SGHTA, CDR2 FQGNSA. In nucleotides, the CDR3 is TGTGCCAGCAGCCGAACAGGGGGCACTGAAGCTTTCTTT. Translated, it gives CASSRTGGTEAFF. The full variable domain, rest sourced from reference TRBV7-2 and TRBJ1-1, is GAGVSQSPSNKVTEKGKDVELRCDPISGHTALYWYRQSLGQGLEFLIYFQGNSAPDKSGLPSDRFSAERTGGSVSTLTIQRTQQEDSAVYLCASSRTGGTEAFFGQGTRLTVV.

A single count supports this clone. The CDR3 here is CASSSPRGAVQANVLTF. CDR3 sequence (DNA): TGTGCCAGCAGCTCCCCCCGTGGAGCCGTACAAGCCAACGTCCTGACTTTC. The V call is TRBV11-2, the J call TRBJ2-6; no firm D call. CDR1 is SGHAT, CDR2 FQNNGV, per germline. The CDR3 consists of 17 residues. Trimming cost V 4 bases and J 7 bases, with 20 bases left between them.

V gene TRBV28 combines with J gene TRBJ1-4; TRBD1 might be the D (5 bases). Germline lookup yields CDR1 MDHEN and CDR2 SYDVKM. The CDR3 consists of 14 residues. V was shortened by 5 bases and J by 4 bases, with 11 bases between the two germline ends. The CDR3 is CASSKRRGNEKLFF. The CDR3, as DNA: TGTGCCAGCAGTAAACGAAGGGGTAATGAAAAACTGTTTTTT.

This chain joins TRBV6-5 and TRBJ1-1; 7 bases are shared with TRBD1. Unmatched junction bases numbered 2, after V lost 6 bases and J lost 1 base. Germline assignment: CDR1 MNHEY and CDR2 SVGAGI. The CDR3 has 13 amino acids. The CDR3 sequence: CASRTGANTEAFF. In DNA, the CDR3 is TGTGCCAGCAGAACAGGGGCGAACACTGAAGCTTTCTTT.

The chain couples TRBV30 to TRBJ1-6; D gene ambiguous. The CDR3 consists of 11 residues. Trimming took off 2 bases at V and 13 bases at J, with 9 bases between the two ends. From germline, CDR1 is GTSNPN and CDR2 SVGIG (reference sequence). The CDR3 DNA reads TGTGCCTGGAGTTCGACTGTTCCCCTCCACTTT. It encodes CAWSSTVPLHF.

The chain carries TRBV11-2 and TRBJ2-6; the D gene is possibly TRBD2 (5 bases). The CDR3 has 16 residues. Germline CDR1 and CDR2: SGHAT and FQNNGV. Trimming left V 0 bases short and J 1 base short, with 7 bases between. In nucleotides, the CDR3 is TGTGCCAGCAGCTTAGACGGGGATTCTGGGGCCAACGTCCTGACTTTC. The encoded protein is CASSLDGDSGANVLTF.

The chain employs TRBV6-5 and TRBJ2-1; the D gene is possibly TRBD2 (6 bases). The V end was cut by 5 bases, the J end by 4 bases, with 6 bases between. CDR3 size: 12 residues. CDR1 is MNHEY, CDR2 SVGAGI, per germline. The CDR3 loop reads CASSGLYNEQFF. As DNA, the CDR3 is TGTGCCAGCAGTGGACTATACAATGAGCAGTTCTTC.

The CDR3 sequence is CASGHGLAAGELFF. The CDR3 DNA reads TGTGCCAGCGGCCATGGACTAGCAGCGGGGGAGCTGTTTTTT. The V gene is TRBV27, the J gene TRBJ2-2; 8 bases are a match to TRBD2. Germline CDR1 reads MNHEY; CDR2 reads SMNVEV (reference sequence). The CDR3 totals 14 residues. J lost 8 bases, V lost 8 bases, and 10 bases had no gene match.

The J gene is TRBJ2-5, the V gene TRBV20-1; D gene ambiguous. Trimming cost V 4 bases and J 1 base, with 4 bases left between them. This CDR3 has 11 amino acids. Germline V lookup: CDR1 DFQATT, CDR2 SNEGSKA (reference sequence). CDR3 in amino acids: CSANFQETQYF. In nucleotides, the CDR3 is TGCAGTGCTAACTTCCAAGAGACCCAGTACTTC.

The chain combines TRBV6-5 with TRBJ1-1; unclear D gene. Trimming pared 5 bases from V and 6 bases from J, leaving 13 bases between. Germline values: CDR1 MNHEY, CDR2 SVGAGI. The CDR3 runs to 13 residues. The CDR3: CASSPRMGAEAFF. The CDR3 nucleotides are TGTGCCAGCAGTCCCCGAATGGGCGCTGAAGCTTTCTTT.

The gene calls are TRBV6-1 and TRBJ1-6; tentatively, D is TRBD1 (5 bases). In germline, CDR1 is MNHNS, CDR2 SASEGT. Trimming took 6 bases from V and 6 from J, leaving 12 bases between them. CDR3 length equals 14 residues. As DNA, the CDR3 is TGTGCCAGCAGCCGGGACTTGGGTAATTCACCCCTCCACTTT. Protein sequence: CASSRDLGNSPLHF.

This chain joins TRBV6-5 and TRBJ2-2; weak D call: TRBD2 (6 bases). The length of the CDR3 is 11 residues. Germline loops: CDR1 MNHEY, CDR2 SVGAGI. V dropped 8 bases and J dropped 7 bases, with 8 bases sitting between them. CDR3 region: CASGGIGELFF. In DNA form, the CDR3 reads TGTGCCAGCGGAGGGATCGGGGAGCTGTTTTTT.

The chain employs TRBV19 and TRBJ2-7, with 7 bases identical to TRBD1. Trimming removed 3 bases from V and 0 bases from J; junction bases left unmatched: 2. The CDR3 contains 14 residues. Germline V gene data show CDR1 as LNHDA and CDR2 as SQIVND (reference sequence). CDR3 in DNA: TGTGCCAGTAGTATGAAGGGGGCCTCCTACGAGCAGTACTTC. Translation: CASSMKGASYEQYF. The full variable domain, rest sourced from reference TRBV19 and TRBJ2-7, is DGGITQSPKYLFRKEGQNVTLSCEQNLNHDAMYWYRQDPGQGLRLIYYSQIVNDFQKGDIAEGYSVSREKKESFPLTVTSAQKNPTAFYLCASSMKGASYEQYFGPGTRLTVT.

This clone turned up a few times. The V gene is TRBV6-5, the J gene TRBJ2-3, with D possibly matching TRBD2 (6 bases). The CDR3 is made up of 14 amino acids. Trimming removed 2 bases from V and 4 bases from J, with 10 bases in between. Germline CDR1 MNHEY, CDR2 SVGAGI. The CDR3 is CASSYRGIADTQYF. DNA for the CDR3: TGTGCCAGCAGTTACCGGGGGATTGCAGATACGCAGTATTTT.

This clone appeared once. The chain links TRBV12-1 to TRBJ1-5; the D call TRBD1 from the table was never checked on the DNA. TRBV12-1 is shown as a pseudogene. The CDR3 contains 16 residues. This CDR3 reads CASSFAGTHSNQPQHF. The DNA of the CDR3 is TGTGCCAGCAGCTTTGCCGGGACACATAGCAATCAGCCCCAGCATTTT.